The entry below describes one TCR beta chain. Other DNA sequences of this sample code for an identical CDR3. This entry belongs to a study of shared clonotypes between healthy human individuals. Overall study context: Three plates each covered CD4 naive and memory; CD8 naive two, CD8 memory one.

CD45RO-negative CD8 cells positively selected for CCR7 made up the naive population, which excluded terminally differentiated effector memory CD45RA+ cells. The CDR3 has 15 amino acids. V trimming: 4 bases; J trimming: 0 bases; junction bases outside the gene matches: 1. Per the germline V gene, CDR1 is MGHRA and CDR2 is YSYEKL. Samples underwent the assay at deep level. When replicate PCRs were run on sorted subsets, they used 150 to 250 ng DNA, tens of thousands of T cell genomes. TCRdb's table, derived via immunoSEQ multiplex PCR, lists solely in-frame clones and lacks some. The table lists roughly 1,800,000 clones, about 95% of them singletons.

The receptor was isolated from a man in his late teens or twenties in good health. Sequenced material: naive CD8+ T cells sorted from blood. The chain recombines TRBV4-1 with TRBJ2-1, with 9 bases fitting TRBD2. Here the CDR3 DNA reads TGCGCCAGCAGCCGAGCGGGGGGCTCCTACAATGAGCAGTTCTTC. Amino acid sequence: CASSRAGGSYNEQFF.